This is a list of T cell receptor beta chains from one sample in a study of T-cell memory formation after mild COVID-19. One entry per CDR3 protein, called by TCRdb with MiXCR from the 5' RACE reads. The sample has about half a million distinct CDR3 sequences, roughly 18% seen once; the top ten hold about 12%. Sequenced: PBMCs or a T cell subset sorted from them (not recorded which). The receptors shown here come from an adult woman who had mild COVID-19 (a few samples of this study predate the infection). Cell type and time point are not known. CDR3s include the opening cysteine and the closing phenylalanine or tryptophan. D genes are given only for firm matches. The size entry is marked missing in some rows and otherwise reads once, few, many or a size class.

TRBV5-1,-,-,TRBJ2-1,TGCGCCAGCACCCGAACAGGGCTCCCTTCCAATGAGCAGTTCTTC,CASTRTGLPSNEQFF
TRBV3-1,many,-,TRBJ1-1,TGTGCCAGCAGCCAAGGCGTGGGCACTGAAGCTTTCTTT,CASSQGVGTEAFF
TRBV24-1,few,-,TRBJ2-7,TGTGCCACCAGTGATTTGCTCGCCAGGGGCGGTGTACGGGGAGGGGGTTCATACGAGCAGTACTTC,CATSDLLARGGVRGGGSYEQYF
TRBV13,many,-,TRBJ1-5,TGTGCCAGCAGCTTTGCCAATAGCAATCAGCCCCAGCATTTT,CASSFANSNQPQHF
TRBV21-1,-,-,TRBJ2-7,TGTGCCAGCAGCAGGGAACAGGGGGCGAGCCCCTACGAGCAGTACTTC,CASSREQGASPYEQYF
TRBV7-2,-,TRBD2,TRBJ2-1,TGTGCCAGCAGCTTTCACACCGGGACTAGCGACTACAATGAGCAGTTCTTC,CASSFHTGTSDYNEQFF
TRBV2,-,TRBD2,TRBJ2-3,TGTGCCAGCAGTTCGCGATTTTCGGGACTAGCGGGCCCAAGAGATACGCAGTATTTT,CASSSRFSGLAGPRDTQYF
TRBV13,-,-,TRBJ2-7,TGTGCCAGCAGCTTAGGACTAGTGATCTCCTACGAGCAGTACTTC,CASSLGLVISYEQYF
TRBV11-2,few,-,TRBJ2-3,TGTGCCAGCAGCTTCGCAGGGCACGGCACAGATACGCAGTATTTT,CASSFAGHGTDTQYF
TRBV5-1,few,-,TRBJ1-5,TGCGCCAGCAGCGAGGGGTCTAATAGCAATCAGCCCCAGCATTTT,CASSEGSNSNQPQHF
TRBV5-4,-,TRBD1,TRBJ1-2,TGTGCCAGCAGCTTACGACAGGGCGGCGGCTACACCTTC,CASSLRQGGGYTF
TRBV7-9,-,-,TRBJ2-1,TGTGCCAGCAGCCCCCGGGACGGGCCCCCCGGCAATGAGCAGTTCTTC,CASSPRDGPPGNEQFF
TRBV7-3,few,-,TRBJ2-6,TGTGCCAGCAGCTTAGGGGTCGTCCAGAGAAGCTCTGGGGCCAACGTCCTGACTTTC,CASSLGVVQRSSGANVLTF
TRBV12-3/TRBV12-4,few,TRBD2,TRBJ2-3,TGTGCCAGCAGCCGAGGGAGCGGGGGGCCTACAGATACGCAGTATTTT,CASSRGSGGPTDTQYF
TRBV5-1,few,-,TRBJ2-4,TGCGCCAGCAGCTTGGAGGTAGCGAGTCGCGGAAACATTCAGTACTTC,CASSLEVASRGNIQYF
TRBV7-2,few,TRBD2,TRBJ2-1,TGTGCCAGCAGACTGACTAGCGGGAGCTCCTACAATGAGCAGTTCTTC,CASRLTSGSSYNEQFF
TRBV6-5,-,-,TRBJ2-7,TGTGCCAGCACAAGCCGACTCAACTCGGGGTACTCCTACGAGCAGTACTTC,CASTSRLNSGYSYEQYF
TRBV7-9,few,TRBD1,TRBJ1-5,TGTGCCAGCAGCCCAGGGGGAGCGCCCCAGCATTTT,CASSPGGAPQHF